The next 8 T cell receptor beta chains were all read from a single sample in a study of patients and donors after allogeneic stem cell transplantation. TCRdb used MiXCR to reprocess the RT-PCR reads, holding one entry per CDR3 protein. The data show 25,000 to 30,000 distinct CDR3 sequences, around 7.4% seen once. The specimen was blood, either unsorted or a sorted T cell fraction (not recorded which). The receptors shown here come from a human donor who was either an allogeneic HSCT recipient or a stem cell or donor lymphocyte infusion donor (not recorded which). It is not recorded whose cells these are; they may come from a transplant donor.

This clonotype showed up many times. The CDR3: CASSPMGGSNDGQFF. DNA for the CDR3: TGTGCCAGCAGCCCTATGGGGGGAAGCAATGATGGGCAGTTCTTC. The V gene is TRBV5-6, the J gene TRBJ2-1; a possible D gene is TRBD2 (6 bases). V shed 4 bases and J shed 12 bases, with 23 bases lying between them. The CDR3 spans 15 residues. In germline, CDR1 is SGHDT, CDR2 YYEEEE. The full variable domain, its missing parts supplied by reference TRBV5-6 and TRBJ2-1, is DAGVTQSPTHLIKTRGQQVTLRCSPKSGHDTVSWYQQALGQGPQFIFQYYEEEERQRGNFPDRFSGHQFPNYSSELNVNALLLGDSALYLCASSPMGGSNDGQFFGPGTRLTVL.

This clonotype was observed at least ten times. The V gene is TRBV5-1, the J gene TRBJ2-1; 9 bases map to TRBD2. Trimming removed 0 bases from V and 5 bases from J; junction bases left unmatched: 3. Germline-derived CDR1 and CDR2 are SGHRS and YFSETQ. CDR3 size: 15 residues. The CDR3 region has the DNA TGCGCCAGCAGCTTGGGCGGGAGGGGAAACAATGAGCAGTTCTTC. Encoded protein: CASSLGGRGNNEQFF.

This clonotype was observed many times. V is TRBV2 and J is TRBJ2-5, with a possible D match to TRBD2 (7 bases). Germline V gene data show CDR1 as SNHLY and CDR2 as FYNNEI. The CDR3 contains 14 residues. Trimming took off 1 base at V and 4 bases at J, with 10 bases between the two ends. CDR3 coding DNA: TGTGCCAGCAGTGAAGGGGGGGGCGGAGAGACCCAGTACTTC. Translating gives CASSEGGGGETQYF.

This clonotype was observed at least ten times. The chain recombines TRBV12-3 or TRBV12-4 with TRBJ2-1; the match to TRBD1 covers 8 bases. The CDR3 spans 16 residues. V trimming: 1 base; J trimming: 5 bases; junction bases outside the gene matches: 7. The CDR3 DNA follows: TGTGCCAGCAGTTTAGACGCCGGGACAGGAAACAATGAGCAGTTCTTC. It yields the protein CASSLDAGTGNNEQFF.

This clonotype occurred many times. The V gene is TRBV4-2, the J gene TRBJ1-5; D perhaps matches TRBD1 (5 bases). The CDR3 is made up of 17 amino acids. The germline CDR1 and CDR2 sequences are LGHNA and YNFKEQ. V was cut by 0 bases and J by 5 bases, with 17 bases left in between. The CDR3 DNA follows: TGTGCCAGCAGCCAAGATCGCCGGGACGGAAGACATCAGCCCCAGCATTTT. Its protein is CASSQDRRDGRHQPQHF.

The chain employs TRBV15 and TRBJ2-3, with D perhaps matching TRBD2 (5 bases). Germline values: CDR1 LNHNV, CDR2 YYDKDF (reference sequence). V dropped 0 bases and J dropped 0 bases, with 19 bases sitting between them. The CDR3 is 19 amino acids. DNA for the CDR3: TGTGCCACCAGCAGAGATCGAGGGAGATCGTCCCCTAGCACAGATACGCAGTATTTT. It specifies CATSRDRGRSSPSTDTQYF.

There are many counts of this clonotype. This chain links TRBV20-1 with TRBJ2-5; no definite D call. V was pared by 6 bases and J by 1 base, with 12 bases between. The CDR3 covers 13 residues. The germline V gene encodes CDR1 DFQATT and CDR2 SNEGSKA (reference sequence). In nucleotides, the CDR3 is TGCAGTGCACCAGGTTCGGGCCAAGAGACCCAGTACTTC. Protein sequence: CSAPGSGQETQYF.

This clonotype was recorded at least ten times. This CDR3 reads CSAQGRAGELFF. CDR3 sequence (DNA): TGCAGTGCCCAGGGTCGGGCCGGGGAGCTGTTTTTT. The gene calls are TRBV20-1 and TRBJ2-2, with a tentative D call TRBD1 (5 bases). There are 12 residues in the CDR3. The germline gives CDR1 DFQATT, CDR2 SNEGSKA (reference sequence). V was trimmed by 6 bases and J by 6 bases, leaving 11 bases between them.